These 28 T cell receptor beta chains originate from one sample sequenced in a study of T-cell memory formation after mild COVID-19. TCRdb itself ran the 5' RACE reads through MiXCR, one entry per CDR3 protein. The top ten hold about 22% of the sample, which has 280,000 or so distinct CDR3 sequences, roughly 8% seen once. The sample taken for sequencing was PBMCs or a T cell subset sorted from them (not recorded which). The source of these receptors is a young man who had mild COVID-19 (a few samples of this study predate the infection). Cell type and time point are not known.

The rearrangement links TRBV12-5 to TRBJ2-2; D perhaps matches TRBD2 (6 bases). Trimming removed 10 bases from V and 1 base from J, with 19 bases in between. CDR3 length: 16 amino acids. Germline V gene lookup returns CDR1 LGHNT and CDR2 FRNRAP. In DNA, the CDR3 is TGTGCTATAAAACCCACCGGGACTCAGAACACCGGGGAGCTGTTTTTT. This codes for CAIKPTGTQNTGELFF.

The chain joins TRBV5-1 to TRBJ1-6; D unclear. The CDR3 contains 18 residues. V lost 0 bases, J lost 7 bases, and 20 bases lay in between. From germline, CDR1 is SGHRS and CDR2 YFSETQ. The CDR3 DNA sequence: TGCGCCAGCAGCTTGGAGGCGGGCAGGTATCTTCAGAATTCACCCCTCCACTTT. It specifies CASSLEAGRYLQNSPLHF.

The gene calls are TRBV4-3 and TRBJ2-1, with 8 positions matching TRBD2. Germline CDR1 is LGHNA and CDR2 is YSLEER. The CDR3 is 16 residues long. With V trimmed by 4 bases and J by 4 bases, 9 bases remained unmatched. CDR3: CASSLERAGGYNEQFF. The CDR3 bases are TGCGCCAGCAGCCTTGAAAGGGCGGGGGGTTACAATGAGCAGTTCTTC.

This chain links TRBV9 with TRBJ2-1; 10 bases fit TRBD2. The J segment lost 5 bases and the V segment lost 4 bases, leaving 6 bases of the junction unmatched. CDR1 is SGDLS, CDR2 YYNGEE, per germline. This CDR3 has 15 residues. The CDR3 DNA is TGTGCCAGCAGCCCCCGGACTAGCGGCCACAATGAGCAGTTCTTC. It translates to CASSPRTSGHNEQFF.

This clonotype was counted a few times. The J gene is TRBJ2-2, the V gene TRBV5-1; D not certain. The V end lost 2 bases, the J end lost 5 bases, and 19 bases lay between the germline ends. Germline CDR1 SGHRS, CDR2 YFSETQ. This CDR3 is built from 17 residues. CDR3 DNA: TGCGCCAGCAGCTTAGGGTTCGGACCCCTGGGGACCGGGGAGCTGTTTTTT. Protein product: CASSLGFGPLGTGELFF.

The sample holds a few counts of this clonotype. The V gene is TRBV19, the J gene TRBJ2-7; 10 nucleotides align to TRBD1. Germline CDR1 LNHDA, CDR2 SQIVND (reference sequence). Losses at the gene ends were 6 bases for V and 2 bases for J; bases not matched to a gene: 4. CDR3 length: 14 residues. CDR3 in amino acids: CASSRQGATYEQYF. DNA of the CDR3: TGTGCCAGTAGCCGACAGGGGGCCACCTACGAGCAGTACTTC.

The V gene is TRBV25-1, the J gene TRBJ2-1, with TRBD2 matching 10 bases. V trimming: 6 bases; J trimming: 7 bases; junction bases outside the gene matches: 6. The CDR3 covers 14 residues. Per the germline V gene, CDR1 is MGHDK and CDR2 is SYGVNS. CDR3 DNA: TGTGCCAGCAGAGGGGGTAGCGGGGGGAATGAGCAGTTCTTC. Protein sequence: CASRGGSGGNEQFF.

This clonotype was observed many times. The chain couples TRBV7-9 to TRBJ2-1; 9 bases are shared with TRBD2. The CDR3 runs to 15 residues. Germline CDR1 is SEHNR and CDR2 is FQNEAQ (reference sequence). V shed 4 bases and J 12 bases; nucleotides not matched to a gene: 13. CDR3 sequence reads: CASSSPGLAQSGQFF. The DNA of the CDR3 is TGTGCCAGCAGCTCGCCGGGACTAGCTCAGTCGGGGCAGTTCTTC.

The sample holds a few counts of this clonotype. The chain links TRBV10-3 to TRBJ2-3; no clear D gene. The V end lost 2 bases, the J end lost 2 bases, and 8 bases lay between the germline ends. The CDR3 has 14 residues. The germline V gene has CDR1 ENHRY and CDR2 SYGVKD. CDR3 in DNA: TGTGCCATCAGTGAGAGGGCGGACACAGATACGCAGTATTTT. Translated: CAISERADTDTQYF.

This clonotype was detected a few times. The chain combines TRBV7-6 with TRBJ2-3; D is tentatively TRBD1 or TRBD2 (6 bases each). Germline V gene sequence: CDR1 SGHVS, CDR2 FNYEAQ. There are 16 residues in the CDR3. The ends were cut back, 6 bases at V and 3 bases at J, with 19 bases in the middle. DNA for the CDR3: TGTGCCAGCAGAAAAAGGCGGGACACAGAAACAGATACGCAGTATTTT. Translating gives CASRKRRDTETDTQYF.

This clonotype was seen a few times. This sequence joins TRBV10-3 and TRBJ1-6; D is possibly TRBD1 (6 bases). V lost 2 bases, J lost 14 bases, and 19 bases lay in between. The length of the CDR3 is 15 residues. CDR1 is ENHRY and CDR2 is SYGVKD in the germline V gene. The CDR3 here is CAISEPGDLAGALHF. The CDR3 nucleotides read TGTGCCATCAGTGAGCCAGGGGACCTCGCAGGAGCCCTCCACTTT.

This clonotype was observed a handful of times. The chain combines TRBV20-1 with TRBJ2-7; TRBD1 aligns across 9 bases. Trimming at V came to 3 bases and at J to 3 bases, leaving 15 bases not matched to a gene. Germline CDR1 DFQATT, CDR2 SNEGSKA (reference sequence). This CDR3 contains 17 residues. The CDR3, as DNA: TGCAGTGCTAGTGCCCGCCACCGCGACAGGGGGATCTACGAGCAGTACTTC. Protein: CSASARHRDRGIYEQYF.

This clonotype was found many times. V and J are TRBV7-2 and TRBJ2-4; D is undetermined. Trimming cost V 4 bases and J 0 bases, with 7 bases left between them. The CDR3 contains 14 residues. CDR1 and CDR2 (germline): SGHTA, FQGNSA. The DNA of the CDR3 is TGTGCCAGCAGCTCACGTGTAGCCAAAAACATTCAGTACTTC. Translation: CASSSRVAKNIQYF.

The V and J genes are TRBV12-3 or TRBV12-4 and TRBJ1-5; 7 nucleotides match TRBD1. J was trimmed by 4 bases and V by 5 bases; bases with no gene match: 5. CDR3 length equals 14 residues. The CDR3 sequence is CASSPGQENQPQHF. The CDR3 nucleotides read TGTGCCAGCAGTCCCGGACAGGAGAATCAGCCCCAGCATTTT.

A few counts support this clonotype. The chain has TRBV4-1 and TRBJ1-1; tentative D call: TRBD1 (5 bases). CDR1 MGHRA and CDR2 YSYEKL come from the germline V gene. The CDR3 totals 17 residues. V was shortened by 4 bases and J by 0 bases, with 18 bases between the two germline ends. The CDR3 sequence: CASSRGPLLKMNTEAFF. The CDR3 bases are TGCGCCAGCAGCCGGGGACCACTCCTTAAAATGAACACTGAAGCTTTCTTT.

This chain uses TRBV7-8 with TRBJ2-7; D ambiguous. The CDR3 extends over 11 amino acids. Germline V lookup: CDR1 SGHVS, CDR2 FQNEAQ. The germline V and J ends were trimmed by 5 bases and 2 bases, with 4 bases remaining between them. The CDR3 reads CASSTTYEQYV. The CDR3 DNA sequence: TGTGCCAGCAGCACAACCTACGAGCAGTACGTC.

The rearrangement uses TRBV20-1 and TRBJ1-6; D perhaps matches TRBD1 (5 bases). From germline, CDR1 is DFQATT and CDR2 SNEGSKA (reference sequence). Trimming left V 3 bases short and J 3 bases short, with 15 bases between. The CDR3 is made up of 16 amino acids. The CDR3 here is CSASRGRRFYNSPLHF. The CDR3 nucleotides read TGCAGTGCTAGCCGGGGCAGGCGCTTCTATAATTCACCCCTCCACTTT.

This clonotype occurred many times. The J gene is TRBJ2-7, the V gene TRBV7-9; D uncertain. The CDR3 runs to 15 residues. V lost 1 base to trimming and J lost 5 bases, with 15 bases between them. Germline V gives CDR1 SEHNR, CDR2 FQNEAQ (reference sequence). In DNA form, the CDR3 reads TGTGCCAGCAGCTTAGGGCCCCCGAATTCCCACGAGCAGTACGTC. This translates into CASSLGPPNSHEQYV.

CDR3 coding DNA: TGTGCCAGCAGTTACGGAGGCCAGAAACTGTTTTTT. Amino acids: CASSYGGQKLFF. The rearrangement uses TRBV6-2 or TRBV6-3 and TRBJ1-4; D gene uncertain. CDR1 and CDR2 from the germline V gene are MNHEY and SVGEGT. Between the trimmed V and J ends, which lost 2 bases and 11 bases, there was a span of 9 bases. The CDR3 is 12 residues long.

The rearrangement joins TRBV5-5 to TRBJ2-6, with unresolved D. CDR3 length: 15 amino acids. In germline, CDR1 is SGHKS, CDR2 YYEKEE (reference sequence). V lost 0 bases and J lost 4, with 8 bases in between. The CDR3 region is CASSLVKRGANVLTF. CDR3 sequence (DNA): TGTGCCAGCAGCTTGGTCAAACGAGGGGCCAACGTCCTGACTTTC.

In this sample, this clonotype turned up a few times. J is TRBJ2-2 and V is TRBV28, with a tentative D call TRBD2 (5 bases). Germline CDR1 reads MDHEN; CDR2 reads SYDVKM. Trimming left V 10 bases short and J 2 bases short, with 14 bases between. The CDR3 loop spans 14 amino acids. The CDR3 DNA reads TGTGCCACTATCTCTGGGAGCAACACCGGGGAGCTGTTTTTT. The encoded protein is CATISGSNTGELFF.

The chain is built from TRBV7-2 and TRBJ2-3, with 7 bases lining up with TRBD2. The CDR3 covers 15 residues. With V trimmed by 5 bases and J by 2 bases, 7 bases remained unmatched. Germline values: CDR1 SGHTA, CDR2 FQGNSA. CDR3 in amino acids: CASSSWDYDTDTQYF. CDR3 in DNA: TGTGCCAGCAGCAGCTGGGACTACGACACAGATACGCAGTATTTT.

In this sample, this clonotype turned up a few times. CDR3 DNA sequence: TGTGCCAGCAGCCCGTGGGAGAAAAACATTCAGTACTTC. Translated: CASSPWEKNIQYF. The V and J genes are TRBV11-1 and TRBJ2-4, with a tentative D call TRBD2 (5 bases). From germline, CDR1 is SGHAT and CDR2 FQDESV (reference sequence). CDR3 length equals 13 residues. V was trimmed by 5 bases and J by 4 bases, leaving 9 bases between them.

CDR3 DNA: TGTGCCAGCAGCTTCGTAACGGGGGCTGGAACCGGGGAGCTGTTTTTT. It codes for CASSFVTGAGTGELFF. The rearrangement joins TRBV11-2 to TRBJ2-2; D tentatively fits TRBD1 or TRBD2 (6 bases each). The length of the CDR3 is 16 residues. V lost 3 bases to trimming and J lost 5 bases, with 16 bases between them. Looked up from germline, CDR1 is SGHAT and CDR2 is FQNNGV.

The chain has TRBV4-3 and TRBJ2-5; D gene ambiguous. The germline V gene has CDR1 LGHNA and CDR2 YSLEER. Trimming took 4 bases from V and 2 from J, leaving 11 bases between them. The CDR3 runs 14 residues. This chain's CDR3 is CASSRTRSQETQYF. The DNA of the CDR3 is TGCGCCAGCAGCCGAACGAGATCTCAAGAGACCCAGTACTTC.

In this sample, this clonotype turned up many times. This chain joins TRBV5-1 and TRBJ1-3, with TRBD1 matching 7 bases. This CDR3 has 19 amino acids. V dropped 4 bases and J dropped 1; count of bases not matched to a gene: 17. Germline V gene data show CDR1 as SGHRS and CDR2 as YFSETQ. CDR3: CASSLRPAGQVDSGNTIYF. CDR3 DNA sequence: TGCGCCAGCAGCCTGAGACCTGCCGGACAGGTCGATTCTGGAAACACCATATATTTT.

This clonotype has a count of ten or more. The CDR3 sequence: CASSPRAQGTETQYF. DNA for the CDR3: TGTGCCAGCAGCCCCCGGGCGCAGGGGACCGAGACCCAGTACTTC. The rearrangement joins TRBV6-5 to TRBJ2-5; a possible D gene is TRBD1 (6 bases). CDR1 and CDR2 (germline): MNHEY, SVGAGI. The CDR3 length is 15 residues. Between the trimmed V and J ends, which lost 6 bases and 5 bases, there was a span of 19 bases.

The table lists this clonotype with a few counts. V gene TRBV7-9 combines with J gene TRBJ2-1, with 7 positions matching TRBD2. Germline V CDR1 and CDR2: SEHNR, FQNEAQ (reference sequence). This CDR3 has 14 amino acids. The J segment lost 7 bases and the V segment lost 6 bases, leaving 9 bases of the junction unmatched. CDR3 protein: CASRPTSGGNEQFF. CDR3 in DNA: TGTGCCAGCAGACCCACGTCCGGGGGGAATGAGCAGTTCTTC. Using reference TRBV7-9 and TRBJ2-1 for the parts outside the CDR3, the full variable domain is DTGVSQNPRHKITKRGQNVTFRCDPISEHNRLYWYRQTLGQGPEFLTYFQNEAQLEKSRLLSDRFSAERPKGSFSTLEIQRTEQGDSAMYLCASRPTSGGNEQFFGPGTRLTVL.